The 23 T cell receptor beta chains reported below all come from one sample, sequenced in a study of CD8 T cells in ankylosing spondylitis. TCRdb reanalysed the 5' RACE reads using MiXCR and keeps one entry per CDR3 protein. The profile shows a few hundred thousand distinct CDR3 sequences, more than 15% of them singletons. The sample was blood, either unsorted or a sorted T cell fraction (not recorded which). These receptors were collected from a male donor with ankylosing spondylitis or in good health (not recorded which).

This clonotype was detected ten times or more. CDR3 sequence: CASSPGTGVYGYTF. CDR3 nucleotides: TGTGCCAGCAGTCCCGGGACAGGGGTCTATGGCTACACCTTC. The chain couples TRBV27 to TRBJ1-2; 10 nucleotides match TRBD1. Germline V gene sequence: CDR1 MNHEY, CDR2 SMNVEV (reference sequence). The J segment lost 4 bases and the V segment lost 5 bases, leaving 4 bases of the junction unmatched. The CDR3 runs 14 residues.

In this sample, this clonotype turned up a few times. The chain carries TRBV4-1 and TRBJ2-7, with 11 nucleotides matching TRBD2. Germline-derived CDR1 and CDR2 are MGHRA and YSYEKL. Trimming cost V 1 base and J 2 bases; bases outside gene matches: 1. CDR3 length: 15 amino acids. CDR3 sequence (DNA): TGCGCCAGCAGCCAAGCGACTAGCGGGACCTACGAGCAGTACTTC. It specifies CASSQATSGTYEQYF.

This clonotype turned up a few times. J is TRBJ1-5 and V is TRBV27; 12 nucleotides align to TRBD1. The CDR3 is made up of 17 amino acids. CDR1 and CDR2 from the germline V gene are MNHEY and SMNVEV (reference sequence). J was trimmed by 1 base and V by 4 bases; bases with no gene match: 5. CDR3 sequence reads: CASSSGQGATSNQPQHF. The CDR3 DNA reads TGTGCCAGCAGTTCGGGACAGGGGGCAACCAGCAATCAGCCCCAGCATTTT.

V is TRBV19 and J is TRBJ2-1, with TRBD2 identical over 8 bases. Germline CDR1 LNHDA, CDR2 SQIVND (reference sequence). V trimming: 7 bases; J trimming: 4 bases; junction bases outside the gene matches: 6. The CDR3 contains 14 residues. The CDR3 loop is CASNPGGEYNEQFF. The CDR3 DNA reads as TGTGCCAGTAACCCGGGAGGGGAATACAATGAGCAGTTCTTC. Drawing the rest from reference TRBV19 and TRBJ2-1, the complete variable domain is DGGITQSPKYLFRKEGQNVTLSCEQNLNHDAMYWYRQDPGQGLRLIYYSQIVNDFQKGDIAEGYSVSREKKESFPLTVTSAQKNPTAFYLCASNPGGEYNEQFFGPGTRLTVL.

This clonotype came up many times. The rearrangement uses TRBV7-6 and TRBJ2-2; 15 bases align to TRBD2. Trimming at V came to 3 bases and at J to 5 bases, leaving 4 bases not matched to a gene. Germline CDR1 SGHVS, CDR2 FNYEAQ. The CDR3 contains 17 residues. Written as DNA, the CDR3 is TGTGCCAGCAGCTTCGGACTAGCGGGAGGGAGGACCGGGGAGCTGTTTTTT. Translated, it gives CASSFGLAGGRTGELFF.

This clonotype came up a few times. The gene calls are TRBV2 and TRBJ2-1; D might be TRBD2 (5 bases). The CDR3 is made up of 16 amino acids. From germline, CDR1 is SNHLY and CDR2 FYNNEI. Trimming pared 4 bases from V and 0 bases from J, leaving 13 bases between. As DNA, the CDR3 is TGTGCCAGCAGTGGAGCGGCCTGGCTCTCCTACAATGAGCAGTTCTTC. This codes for CASSGAAWLSYNEQFF.

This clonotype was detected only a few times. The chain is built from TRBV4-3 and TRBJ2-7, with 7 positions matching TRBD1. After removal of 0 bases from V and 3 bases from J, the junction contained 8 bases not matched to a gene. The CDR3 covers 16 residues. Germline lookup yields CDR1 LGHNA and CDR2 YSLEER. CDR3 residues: CASSQDPTGPFYEQYF. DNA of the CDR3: TGCGCCAGCAGCCAAGACCCGACAGGGCCTTTCTACGAGCAGTACTTC.

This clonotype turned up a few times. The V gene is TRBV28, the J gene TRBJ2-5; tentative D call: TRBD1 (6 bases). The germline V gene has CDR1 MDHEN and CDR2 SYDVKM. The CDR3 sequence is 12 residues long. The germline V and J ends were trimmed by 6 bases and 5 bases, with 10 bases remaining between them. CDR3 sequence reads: CASRTDRETQYF. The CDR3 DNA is TGTGCCAGCAGAACCGACAGGGAGACCCAGTACTTC.

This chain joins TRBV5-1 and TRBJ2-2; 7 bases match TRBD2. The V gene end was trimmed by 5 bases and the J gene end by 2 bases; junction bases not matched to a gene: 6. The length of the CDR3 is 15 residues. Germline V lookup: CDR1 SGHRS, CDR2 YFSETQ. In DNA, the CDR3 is TGCGCCAGCAGTGCGGGAGTTGCTAACACCGGGGAGCTGTTTTTT. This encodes CASSAGVANTGELFF.

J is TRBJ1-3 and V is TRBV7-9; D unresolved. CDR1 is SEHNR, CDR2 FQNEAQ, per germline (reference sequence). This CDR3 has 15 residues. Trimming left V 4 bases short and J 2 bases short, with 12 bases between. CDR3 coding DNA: TGTGCCAGCAGCTCGCCGGGGATGCCTGGAAACACCATATATTTT. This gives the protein CASSSPGMPGNTIYF. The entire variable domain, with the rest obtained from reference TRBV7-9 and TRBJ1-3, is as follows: DTGVSQNPRHKITKRGQNVTFRCDPISEHNRLYWYRQTLGQGPEFLTYFQNEAQLEKSRLLSDRFSAERPKGSFSTLEIQRTEQGDSAMYLCASSSPGMPGNTIYFGEGSWLTVV.

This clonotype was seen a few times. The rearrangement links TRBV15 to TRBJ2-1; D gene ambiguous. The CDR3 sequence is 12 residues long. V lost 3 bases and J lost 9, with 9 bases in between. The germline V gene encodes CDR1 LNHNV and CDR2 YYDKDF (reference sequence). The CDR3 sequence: CATSRANFEQFF. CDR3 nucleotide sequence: TGTGCCACCAGCAGGGCTAATTTTGAGCAGTTCTTC.

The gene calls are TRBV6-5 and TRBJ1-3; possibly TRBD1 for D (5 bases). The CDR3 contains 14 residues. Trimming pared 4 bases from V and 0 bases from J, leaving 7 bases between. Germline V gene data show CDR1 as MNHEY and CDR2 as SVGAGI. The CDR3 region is CASSSGDSGNTIYF. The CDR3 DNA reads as TGTGCCAGCAGTTCGGGGGACTCTGGAAACACCATATATTTT.

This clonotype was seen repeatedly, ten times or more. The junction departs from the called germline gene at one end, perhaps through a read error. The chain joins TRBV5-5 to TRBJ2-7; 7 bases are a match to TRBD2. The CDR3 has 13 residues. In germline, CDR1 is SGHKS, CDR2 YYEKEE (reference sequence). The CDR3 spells CASSWTSSYEQYF. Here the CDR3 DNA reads TGCGCCAGCAGCTGGACTAGCTCCTACGAGCAGTACTTC.

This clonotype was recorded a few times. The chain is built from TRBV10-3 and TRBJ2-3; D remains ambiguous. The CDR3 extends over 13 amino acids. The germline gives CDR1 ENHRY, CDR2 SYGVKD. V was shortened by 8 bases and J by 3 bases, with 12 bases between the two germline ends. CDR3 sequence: CAIPAPETDTQYF. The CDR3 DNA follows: TGTGCCATCCCTGCGCCCGAAACAGATACGCAGTATTTT.

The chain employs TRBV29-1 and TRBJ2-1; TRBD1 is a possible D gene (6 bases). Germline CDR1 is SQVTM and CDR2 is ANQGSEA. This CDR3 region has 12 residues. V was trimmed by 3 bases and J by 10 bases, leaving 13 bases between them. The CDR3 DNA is TGCAGCGTTGAGTCTGGGGGCGGGGAGCAGTTCTTC. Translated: CSVESGGGEQFF.

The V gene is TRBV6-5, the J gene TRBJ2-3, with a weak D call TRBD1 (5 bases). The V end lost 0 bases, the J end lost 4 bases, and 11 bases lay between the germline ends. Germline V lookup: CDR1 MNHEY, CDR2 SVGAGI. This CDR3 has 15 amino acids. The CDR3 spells CASSYSRQPADTQYF. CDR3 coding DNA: TGTGCCAGCAGTTACTCGAGACAGCCGGCAGATACGCAGTATTTT.

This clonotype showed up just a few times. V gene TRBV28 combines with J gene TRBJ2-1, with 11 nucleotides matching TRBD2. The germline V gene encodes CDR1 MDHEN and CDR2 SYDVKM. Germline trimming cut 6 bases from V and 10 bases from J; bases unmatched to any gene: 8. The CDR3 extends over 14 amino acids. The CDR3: CASRPILAGGEQFF. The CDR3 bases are TGTGCCAGCAGGCCCATTCTAGCGGGAGGAGAGCAGTTCTTC.

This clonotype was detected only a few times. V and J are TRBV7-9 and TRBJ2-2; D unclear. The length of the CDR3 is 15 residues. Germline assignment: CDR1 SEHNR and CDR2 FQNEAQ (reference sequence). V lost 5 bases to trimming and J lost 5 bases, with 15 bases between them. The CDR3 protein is CASSEGPTLTGELFF. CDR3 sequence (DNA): TGTGCCAGCAGCGAAGGCCCTACCCTGACCGGGGAGCTGTTTTTT. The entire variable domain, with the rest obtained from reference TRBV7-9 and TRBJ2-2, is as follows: DTGVSQNPRHKITKRGQNVTFRCDPISEHNRLYWYRQTLGQGPEFLTYFQNEAQLEKSRLLSDRFSAERPKGSFSTLEIQRTEQGDSAMYLCASSEGPTLTGELFFGEGSRLTVL.

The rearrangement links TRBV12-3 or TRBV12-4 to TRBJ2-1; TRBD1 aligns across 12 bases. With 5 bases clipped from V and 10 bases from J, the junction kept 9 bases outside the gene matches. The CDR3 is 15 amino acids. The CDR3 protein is CASSIPGQGANEQFF. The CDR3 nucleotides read TGTGCCAGCAGTATTCCGGGACAGGGGGCGAACGAGCAGTTCTTC.

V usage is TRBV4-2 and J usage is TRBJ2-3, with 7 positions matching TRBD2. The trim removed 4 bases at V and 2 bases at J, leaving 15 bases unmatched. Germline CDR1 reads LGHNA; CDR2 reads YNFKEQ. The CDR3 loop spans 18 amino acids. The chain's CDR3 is CASSLRASGRPATDTQYF. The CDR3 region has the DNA TGTGCCAGCAGCCTAAGGGCTAGCGGCCGGCCGGCCACAGATACGCAGTATTTT.

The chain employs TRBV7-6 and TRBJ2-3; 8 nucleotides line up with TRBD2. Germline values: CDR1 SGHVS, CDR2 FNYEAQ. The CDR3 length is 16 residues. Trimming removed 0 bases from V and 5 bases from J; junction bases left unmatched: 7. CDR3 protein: CASSLAPGGPRDTQYF. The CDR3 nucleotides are TGTGCCAGCAGCTTAGCTCCGGGAGGGCCGCGAGATACGCAGTATTTT.

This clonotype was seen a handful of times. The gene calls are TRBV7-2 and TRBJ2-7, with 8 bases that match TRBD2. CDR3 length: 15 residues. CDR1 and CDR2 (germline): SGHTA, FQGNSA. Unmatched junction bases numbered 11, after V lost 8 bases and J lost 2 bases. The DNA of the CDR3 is TGTGCCAGCGGTTGGTACGGCGGGAGGACCTACGAGCAGTACTTC. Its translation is CASGWYGGRTYEQYF.

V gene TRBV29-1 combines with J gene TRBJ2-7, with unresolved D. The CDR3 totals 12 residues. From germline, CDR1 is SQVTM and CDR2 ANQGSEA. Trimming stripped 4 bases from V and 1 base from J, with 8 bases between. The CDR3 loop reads CSVGRSSYEQYF. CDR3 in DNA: TGCAGCGTTGGCAGGTCGTCCTACGAGCAGTACTTC.